The source of this T cell receptor beta chain is a study of CXCR3-negative and CXCR3-positive naive CD8 T cells. Across the study: Each library gave roughly 1.5 +/- 0.3 million of about 150 million TRB reads.

Triplicates of a few hundred thousand cells were sorted from each CD8+ T cell subset. It was by 5' RACE with UMI labels that the TRB cDNA libraries were prepared. TCRdb re-analyzed the 5' RACE reads; it lists each CDR3 protein once, without DNA. The ten most abundant clones cover over 12% of a sample with just under 45,000 distinct CDR3 sequences. The CDR3 is 15 amino acids. The germline gives CDR1 SQVTM, CDR2 ANQGSEA. Sequencing was done on a sample of memory CD8+ T cells from blood. V usage is TRBV29-1 and J usage is TRBJ2-3; TCRdb selects TRBD2, and the lack of DNA leaves this call unchecked. The clonotype comes from a human donor in good health. Some clones in this sample may be carry-over from other donors' samples. CDR3: CSATTVGLTTDTQYF.